What follows are 17 T cell receptor beta chains derived from one specimen sequenced in a study of cytomegalovirus exposure and HLA in healthy donors. Primers for the PCR totalled 60 Vbeta and 13 Jbeta. Sequenced by immunoSEQ multiplex PCR; TCRdb stores in-frame clones only, minus some. This table holds almost 45,000 clones. Sequencing input: PBMCs. The receptors originated from a male donor in good health and CMV-seronegative.

The V call is TRBV27, the J call TRBJ2-3; weak D call: TRBD2 (5 bases). Between the trimmed V and J ends, which lost 5 bases and 8 bases, there was a span of 20 bases. Germline CDR1 MNHEY, CDR2 SMNVEV (reference sequence). This CDR3 comprises 15 residues. This CDR3 reads CASSRRDGMVGTQYF. The DNA for the CDR3 is TGTGCCAGCAGTCGTAGAGACGGGATGGTTGGTACGCAGTATTTT.

This chain joins TRBV19 and TRBJ1-1, with D hard to call. The CDR3 runs to 13 residues. Germline assignment: CDR1 LNHDA and CDR2 SQIVND (reference sequence). The V gene lost 8 bases and the J gene lost 1 base, with 11 bases spanning the gap. The CDR3 DNA follows: TGTGCCAGTGGTACAAGCACGAACACTGAAGCTTTCTTT. Its translation: CASGTSTNTEAFF.

V is TRBV5-1 and J is TRBJ2-2; D gene ambiguous. The CDR3 is 15 amino acids. V dropped 0 bases and J dropped 2 bases, with 8 bases sitting between them. Germline lookup yields CDR1 SGHRS and CDR2 YFSETQ. The CDR3 DNA follows: TGCGCCAGCAGCTTGGACGGTAGTAACACCGGGGAGCTGTTTTTT. Its protein is CASSLDGSNTGELFF.

The V call is TRBV7-3, the J call TRBJ2-7; 7 bases agree with TRBD1. CDR1 and CDR2 (germline): SGHTA, FQGTGA. V lost 2 bases and J lost 6; bases outside the gene matches: 4. The CDR3 loop spans 13 amino acids. CDR3 coding DNA: TGTGCCAGCAGCTTAGAACAGGGGTCCGAGCAGTACTTC. Translated, it gives CASSLEQGSEQYF.

The rearrangement uses TRBV7-7 and TRBJ2-3; TRBD2 matches at 12 bases. The V and J ends lost 5 bases and 4 bases, in that order; junction bases with no gene match: 10. The CDR3 sequence is 17 residues long. Germline CDR1 reads SSHAT; CDR2 reads FNYEAQ (reference sequence). The CDR3: CASSPGLAGREADTQYF. The CDR3, as DNA: TGTGCCAGCAGCCCAGGACTAGCGGGGAGGGAGGCAGATACGCAGTATTTT.

The V call is TRBV5-1, the J call TRBJ2-1; possibly TRBD2 for D (6 bases). The CDR3 covers 15 residues. Germline-derived CDR1 and CDR2 are SGHRS and YFSETQ. Trimming pared 4 bases from V and 7 bases from J, leaving 18 bases between. In DNA, the CDR3 is TGCGCCAGCAGCCTGTCTTTCGGGAGAGGGAATGAGCAGTTCTTC. Translation gives CASSLSFGRGNEQFF.

This chain uses TRBV20-1 with TRBJ2-5; D not certain. V shed 5 bases and J shed 0 bases, with 4 bases lying between them. This CDR3 contains 11 residues. The germline V gene has CDR1 DFQATT and CDR2 SNEGSKA (reference sequence). CDR3 region: CSAQDQETQYF. As DNA, the CDR3 is TGCAGTGCTCAGGACCAAGAGACCCAGTACTTC.

The V call is TRBV2, the J call TRBJ1-1; 8 nucleotides line up with TRBD1. The V gene end was trimmed by 4 bases and the J gene end by 9 bases; junction bases not matched to a gene: 4. The CDR3 totals 12 residues. Germline CDR1 and CDR2: SNHLY and FYNNEI. This chain's CDR3 is CASSGQGIKAFF. The CDR3 DNA sequence: TGTGCCAGCAGTGGACAGGGGATTAAAGCTTTCTTT.

For this clone: At one of its ends the junction is not consistent with the germline gene, which may arise from a read error. This chain uses TRBV7-9 with TRBJ2-1; maybe TRBD1 (6 bases). The CDR3 totals 16 residues. CDR1 and CDR2 (germline): SEHNR, FQNEAQ (reference sequence). The CDR3 sequence: CASSLALRGSDNEQFF. The CDR3 nucleotides are TGTGCCAGCAGCTTAGCGCTCAGGGGCTCCGACAATGAGCAGTTCTTC.

The V call is TRBV30, the J call TRBJ2-5; D is possibly TRBD2 (6 bases). The CDR3 totals 16 residues. The V gene lost 3 bases and the J gene lost 2 bases, with 19 bases spanning the gap. Per germline, CDR1 GTSNPN and CDR2 SVGIG (reference sequence). The CDR3 DNA is TGTGCCTGGAGGATACAACTTACCGGGGGTCAAGAGACCCAGTACTTC. Protein sequence: CAWRIQLTGGQETQYF.

The chain uses TRBV25-1 and TRBJ2-1; tentatively, D is TRBD2 (5 bases). The CDR3 spans 14 residues. The V and J ends lost 4 bases and 6 bases respectively, with 13 bases between them. Germline lookup yields CDR1 MGHDK and CDR2 SYGVNS. The CDR3 loop reads CASSGEGETNEQFF. CDR3 DNA: TGTGCCAGCAGTGGTGAGGGCGAGACCAATGAGCAGTTCTTC.

The gene calls are TRBV4-2 and TRBJ2-2, with D unclear. V was trimmed by 4 bases and J by 0 bases, leaving 6 bases between them. CDR1 and CDR2 from the germline V gene are LGHNA and YNFKEQ. The CDR3 runs 14 residues. In DNA form, the CDR3 reads TGTGCCAGCAGCCTGCTAACGAACACCGGGGAGCTGTTTTTT. Translated, it gives CASSLLTNTGELFF.

The chain couples TRBV6-6 to TRBJ1-5, with 7 bases lining up with TRBD1. CDR3 length equals 14 residues. The germline gives CDR1 MNHNY, CDR2 SVGAGI (reference sequence). The junction had 2 bases not matched to a gene; V was cut back by 4 bases and J by 2 bases. DNA of the CDR3: TGTGCCAGCAGTTTTGGACAGGGCAATCAGCCCCAGCATTTT. It codes for CASSFGQGNQPQHF.

The gene calls are TRBV5-4 and TRBJ1-2; D is possibly TRBD1 (6 bases). This CDR3 spans 15 amino acids. Trimming shortened V by 5 bases and J by 1 base, and 15 bases separated the two germline ends. The V gene's germline CDR1 is SGHNT and CDR2 YYREEE (reference sequence). The DNA of the CDR3 is TGTGCCAGCAGGGACGACAGGTTCCTTAACTATGGCTACACCTTC. It is translated as CASRDDRFLNYGYTF.

Here the CDR3 reads CASSHSTSGRAYEQYF. CDR3 sequence (DNA): TGTGCCAGCAGCCATAGTACTAGCGGGAGGGCCTACGAGCAGTACTTC. The chain couples TRBV4-2 to TRBJ2-7, with TRBD2 matching over 13 bases. CDR3 size: 16 residues. The V gene end was trimmed by 3 bases and the J gene end by 2 bases; junction bases not matched to a gene: 4. Germline V lookup: CDR1 LGHNA, CDR2 YNFKEQ.

The chain uses TRBV27 and TRBJ1-1; possible D gene TRBD1, 5 bases. Trimming pared 4 bases from V and 6 bases from J, leaving 15 bases between. Germline CDR1 MNHEY, CDR2 SMNVEV (reference sequence). This CDR3 is built from 14 residues. The CDR3, as DNA: TGTGCCAGCAGTTCTGGGGCAAGGAGATCTGAAGCTTTCTTT. It translates to CASSSGARRSEAFF.

V is TRBV28 and J is TRBJ2-7, with 10 bases fitting TRBD1. Germline V gene data show CDR1 as MDHEN and CDR2 as SYDVKM. V shed 6 bases, J shed 6 bases, and the junction held 11 bases outside the gene matches. The CDR3 sequence is 15 residues long. Written as DNA, the CDR3 is TGTGCCAGCAGAAATACCGGGACAGGGGCCCTCGAGCAGTACTTC. As protein: CASRNTGTGALEQYF.